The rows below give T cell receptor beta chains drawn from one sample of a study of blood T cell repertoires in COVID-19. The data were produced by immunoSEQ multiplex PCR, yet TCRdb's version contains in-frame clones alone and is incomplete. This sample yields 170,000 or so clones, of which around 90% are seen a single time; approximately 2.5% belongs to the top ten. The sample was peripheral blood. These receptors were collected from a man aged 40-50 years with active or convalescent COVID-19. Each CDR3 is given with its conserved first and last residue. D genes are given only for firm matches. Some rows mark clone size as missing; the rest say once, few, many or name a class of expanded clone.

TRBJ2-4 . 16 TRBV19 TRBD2 TGTGCCAGTAGTTCCCCGGCGGGGGACCCCAAAAACATTCAGTACTTC CASSSPAGDPKNIQYF
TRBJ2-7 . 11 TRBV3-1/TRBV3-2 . TGTGCCAGCAGCCAGAGCGGCTGGCAGTACTTC CASSQSGWQYF
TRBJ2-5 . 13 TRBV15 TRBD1 TGTGCCACCAGCAGGACAGGGTCAGAGACCCAGTACTTC CATSRTGSETQYF
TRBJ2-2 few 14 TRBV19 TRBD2 TGTGCCACCCGTAGCGGGGGGGCCGGCGGGGAGCTGTTTTTT CATRSGGAGGELFF
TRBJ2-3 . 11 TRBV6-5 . TGTGCCAGCAGGGTGGAGGGTACGCAGTATTTT CASRVEGTQYF
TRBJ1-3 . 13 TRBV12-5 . TGTGCTAGTGAAAGGGGAGGTGGAAACACCATATATTTT CASERGGGNTIYF
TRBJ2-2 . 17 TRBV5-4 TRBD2 TGTGCCAGCAGCCCGTGGACTAGCGGGGGGGCCACCGGGGAGCTGTTTTTT CASSPWTSGGATGELFF
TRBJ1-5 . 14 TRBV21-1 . TGTGCCAGCAGCAAACACAGGGTCGAGCAGCCCCAGCATTTT CASSKHRVEQPQHF
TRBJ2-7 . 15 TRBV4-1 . TGCGCCAGCAGCCAAGAGGCGGCAAGAGCCTACGAGCAGTACTTC CASSQEAARAYEQYF
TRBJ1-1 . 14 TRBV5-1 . TGCGCCAGCAGCTTGGTGGCAGGGAACACTGAAGCTTTCTTT CASSLVAGNTEAFF
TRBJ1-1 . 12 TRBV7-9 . TGTGCCAGCAGCTCAGGACTGATCGGGCCTTTCTTT CASSSGLIGPFF
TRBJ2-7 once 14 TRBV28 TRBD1 TGTGCCAGCAAAATGGGGACAGGGTCCTACGAGCAGTACTTC CASKMGTGSYEQYF
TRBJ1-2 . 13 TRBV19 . TGTGCCAGTAGTATTGGCAGGGTCTATGGCTACACCTTC CASSIGRVYGYTF